This passage covers 25 T cell receptor beta chains from one sample sequenced in a study of beta chain features in type 1 diabetes. Antigen specificity for these receptors is unknown. All of the isolated RNA was reverse transcribed, so expressed TCRB transcripts were sequenced. Generated by immunoSEQ multiplex PCR, the TCRdb table keeps only in-frame clones and is missing some. The sample consists of 65,000 to 85,000 clones, just under 50% of them appearing once. Study-wide findings and caveats: Type 1 diabetes patients showed a moderate but significant shortening of TCRB CDR3s in all four CD4+ subsets.

Sequencing was done on a sample of central memory CD4+ T cells from blood. These receptors were collected from a man younger than 45 with type 1 diabetes.

This chain joins TRBV9 and TRBJ1-1; D is ambiguous. This CDR3 has 15 residues. Germline values: CDR1 SGDLS, CDR2 YYNGEE. V was pared by 0 bases and J by 2 bases, with 11 bases between. For the CDR3, the DNA is TGTGCCAGCAGCGTAGGTGGAGGGTTAAACACTGAAGCTTTCTTT. Encoded protein: CASSVGGGLNTEAFF.

V is TRBV6-5 and J is TRBJ1-2; D is possibly TRBD1 (6 bases). V dropped 7 bases and J dropped 1 base, with 10 bases sitting between them. The CDR3 is 13 amino acids. The germline gives CDR1 MNHEY, CDR2 SVGAGI. The CDR3 loop reads CASTQDSNYGYTF. Written as DNA, the CDR3 is TGTGCCAGCACCCAGGACAGTAACTATGGCTACACCTTC.

The chain is built from TRBV7-2 and TRBJ2-1, with TRBD2 matching 13 bases. The CDR3 runs 17 residues. Trimming took 1 base from V and 6 from J; bases not matched to a gene: 6. The germline V gene encodes CDR1 SGHTA and CDR2 FQGNSA. CDR3 protein: CASSLELAGGGSNEQFF. The CDR3 bases are TGTGCCAGCAGCTTAGAACTAGCGGGAGGGGGGAGCAATGAGCAGTTCTTC.

The chain couples TRBV5-4 to TRBJ2-7; TRBD1 aligns across 7 bases. Trimming took 5 bases from V and 3 from J; bases not matched to a gene: 2. The CDR3 is made up of 12 amino acids. The germline V gene has CDR1 SGHNT and CDR2 YYREEE (reference sequence). The CDR3 sequence is CASSHRGYEQYF. The CDR3 nucleotides read TGTGCCAGCAGTCACAGGGGCTACGAGCAGTACTTC.

The chain recombines TRBV4-1 with TRBJ1-1; D is perhaps TRBD1 (5 bases). This CDR3 has 19 amino acids. CDR1 MGHRA and CDR2 YSYEKL come from the germline V gene. Trimming removed 1 base from V and 5 bases from J, with 26 bases in between. CDR3 nucleotides: TGCGCCAGCAGCCAAGGGGTTTTGTCGGGCCGCAGAAGACAGACTGAAGCTTTCTTT. Protein: CASSQGVLSGRRRQTEAFF.

This clone was recorded a few times. The chain uses TRBV11-2 and TRBJ2-3, with TRBD1 matching over 7 bases. Trimming cost V 5 bases and J 4 bases; bases outside gene matches: 6. Germline V gene data show CDR1 as SGHAT and CDR2 as FQNNGV. CDR3 size: 14 residues. The CDR3 is CASSRRGIADTQYF. In DNA, the CDR3 is TGTGCCAGCAGCCGCAGGGGGATCGCAGATACGCAGTATTTT.

The chain has TRBV9 and TRBJ2-7; D might be TRBD1 (6 bases). Trimming removed 4 bases from V and 0 bases from J, with 11 bases in between. The CDR3 runs 14 residues. CDR1 and CDR2 (germline): SGDLS, YYNGEE. CDR3 sequence (DNA): TGTGCCAGCAGCCTCGGGACACGCTCCTACGAGCAGTACTTC. This gives the protein CASSLGTRSYEQYF.

This clone appeared a single time. The chain employs TRBV4-2 and TRBJ2-7; 9 bases match TRBD1. The J segment lost 2 bases and the V segment lost 3 bases, leaving 8 bases of the junction unmatched. The germline gives CDR1 LGHNA, CDR2 YNFKEQ. The CDR3 has 16 amino acids. CDR3 bases: TGTGCCAGCAGCCAGGCCGAGACAGGGGGGACCTACGAGCAGTACTTC. This gives the protein CASSQAETGGTYEQYF.

The rearrangement uses TRBV7-2 and TRBJ1-1; possible D gene TRBD1, 6 bases. V was shortened by 2 bases and J by 2 bases, with 24 bases between the two germline ends. CDR1 and CDR2 (germline): SGHTA, FQGNSA. This CDR3 has 19 residues. The CDR3 here is CASSLRDPSGGARNTEAFF. The CDR3 DNA reads as TGTGCCAGCAGCTTAAGGGACCCTAGTGGGGGGGCACGAAACACTGAAGCTTTCTTT.

This clone has just a few counts. V gene TRBV19 combines with J gene TRBJ1-1, with 10 positions matching TRBD1. From germline, CDR1 is LNHDA and CDR2 SQIVND (reference sequence). The CDR3 spans 14 residues. J lost 3 bases, V lost 6 bases, and 4 bases had no gene match. CDR3 DNA sequence: TGTGCCAGTAGCGACAGGGGGCGCGACACTGAAGCTTTCTTT. Translating it yields CASSDRGRDTEAFF.

The CDR3 protein is CASSVSWVERYEQFF. CDR3 nucleotides: TGTGCCAGCAGCGTATCCTGGGTCGAGAGGTATGAGCAGTTCTTC. The genes are TRBV5-5 and TRBJ2-1; D gene unclear. CDR1 is SGHKS and CDR2 is YYEKEE in the germline V gene (reference sequence). V lost 4 bases and J lost 8, with 19 bases in between. CDR3 size: 15 residues.

Details on this clone: The germline gene is not matched at one end of the junction; a read error may be the cause. The J gene is TRBJ2-7, the V gene TRBV6-1; 10 bases map to TRBD1. Germline CDR1 reads MNHNS; CDR2 reads SASEGT. The CDR3 extends over 12 amino acids. CDR3 nucleotide sequence: TGTGCCAGCAGTGAAAGATCCGGGACAGGGGTCTTC. The encoded protein is CASSERSGTGVF.

The chain has TRBV6-7 and TRBJ1-6; D is possibly TRBD1 (6 bases). TRBV6-7 is sorted into the ORF group, with uncertain function. The CDR3 extends over 15 amino acids. The V gene lost 10 bases and the J gene lost 5 bases, with 18 bases spanning the gap. DNA of the CDR3: TGTGCCACTACGACACGGGGGGCCGATAATTCACCCCTCCACTTT. This encodes CATTTRGADNSPLHF.

The rearrangement joins TRBV2 to TRBJ1-6; D gene uncertain. This CDR3 has 12 amino acids. V lost 6 bases to trimming and J lost 5 bases, with 5 bases between them. Germline CDR1 and CDR2: SNHLY and FYNNEI. The CDR3 nucleotides are TGTGCCAGCAGCGGGGATAATTCACCCCTCCACTTT. Amino acid sequence: CASSGDNSPLHF.

CDR3 DNA: TGTGCCAGCAGTGATGGGACAGCAGATACGCAGTATTTT. This translates into CASSDGTADTQYF. J is TRBJ2-3 and V is TRBV25-1, with 7 bases aligning to TRBD1. The CDR3 covers 13 residues. The germline V gene encodes CDR1 MGHDK and CDR2 SYGVNS. Trimming removed 3 bases from V and 4 bases from J; junction bases left unmatched: 1.

The chain employs TRBV5-6 and TRBJ1-2; no firm D call. Germline V gives CDR1 SGHDT, CDR2 YYEEEE. V lost 0 bases, J lost 9 bases, and 12 bases lay in between. The CDR3 extends over 13 amino acids. CDR3 loop: CASSLAEGSRYTF. Here the CDR3 DNA reads TGTGCCAGCAGCTTGGCCGAGGGTTCCCGCTACACCTTC.

CDR3 loop: CASTREGGGRTDTQYF. The CDR3 DNA is TGTGCCAGCACCCGAGAGGGGGGGGGCCGAACAGATACGCAGTATTTT. This sequence joins TRBV2 and TRBJ2-3, with D possibly TRBD2 on 7 matching bases. CDR1 and CDR2 (germline): SNHLY, FYNNEI. Trimming shortened V by 7 bases and J by 3 bases, and 20 bases separated the two germline ends. This CDR3 region has 16 residues.

The chain is built from TRBV6-5 and TRBJ1-5; weak D call: TRBD1 (5 bases). CDR1 and CDR2 (germline): MNHEY, SVGAGI. The CDR3 sequence is 14 residues long. V gave up 2 bases and J gave up 2 bases, with 7 bases separating them. As DNA, the CDR3 is TGTGCCAGCAGTTACGCGGGGGGCAATCAGCCCCAGCATTTT. It encodes CASSYAGGNQPQHF.

As regards this clone: At one of its ends the junction is not consistent with the germline gene, which may arise from a read error. The CDR3 DNA sequence: TGTGCCAGCACCTTAACTAGCGGGACTAGCACAGATACGCAGTATTTT. Translation: CASTLTSGTSTDTQYF. The chain joins TRBV7-9 to TRBJ2-3, with TRBD2 identical over 10 bases. The CDR3 is 16 residues long. Germline V gene sequence: CDR1 SEHNR, CDR2 FQNEAQ (reference sequence).

This rearrangement joins TRBV28 to TRBJ1-4; no clear D gene. The ends were cut back, 4 bases at V and 8 bases at J, with 14 bases in the middle. Germline V lookup: CDR1 MDHEN, CDR2 SYDVKM. This CDR3 has 14 amino acids. The CDR3 region has the DNA TGTGCCAGCAGTTCTCCGACATTACCGGAAAAACTGTTTTTT. Translating it yields CASSSPTLPEKLFF. The whole variable domain, filled in from reference TRBV28 and TRBJ1-4, reads DVKVTQSSRYLVKRTGEKVFLECVQDMDHENMFWYRQDPGLGLRLIYFSYDVKMKEKGDIPEGYSVSREKKERFSLILESASTNQTSMYLCASSSPTLPEKLFFGSGTQLSVL.

The V call is TRBV29-1, the J call TRBJ2-7; the match to TRBD1 covers 10 bases. The CDR3 spans 12 residues. V lost 4 bases to trimming and J lost 3 bases; unmatched junction nucleotides: 0. Germline CDR1 and CDR2: SQVTM and ANQGSEA. The chain's CDR3 is CSVGDRGYEQYF. CDR3 DNA: TGCAGCGTTGGGGACAGGGGCTACGAGCAGTACTTC.

This chain uses TRBV7-2 with TRBJ1-5, with D uncertain. The germline V and J ends were trimmed by 4 bases and 5 bases, with 9 bases remaining between them. The CDR3 runs to 13 residues. Germline CDR1 SGHTA, CDR2 FQGNSA. DNA for the CDR3: TGTGCCAGCAGCTCCGGGAGGTATCAGCCCCAGCATTTT. It codes for CASSSGRYQPQHF.

The chain is built from TRBV2 and TRBJ2-5, with 12 positions matching TRBD1. CDR3 length: 15 residues. Germline V gene sequence: CDR1 SNHLY, CDR2 FYNNEI. Trimming took 6 bases from V and 11 from J; bases not matched to a gene: 13. Here the CDR3 DNA reads TGTGCCAGCAGATTCACGGGACAGGGGGCTCAGGAGCAGTACTTC. This codes for CASRFTGQGAQEQYF.

This sequence joins TRBV6-1 and TRBJ2-1; D ambiguous. This CDR3 region has 15 residues. Deletions cut 1 base from V and 2 bases from J, with 9 bases between. Germline CDR1 and CDR2: MNHNS and SASEGT. DNA for the CDR3: TGTGCCAGCAGTGAAGACGGTACTCCCTACAATGAGCAGTTCTTC. Translating it yields CASSEDGTPYNEQFF.

The chain carries TRBV5-6 and TRBJ2-7, with 8 positions matching TRBD2. V was clipped by 0 bases and J by 1 base; unmatched bases: 3. Germline CDR1 is SGHDT and CDR2 is YYEEEE. The CDR3 is made up of 15 amino acids. In DNA, the CDR3 is TGTGCCAGCAGCTTGGCGTCTAGCGGGTCCTACGAGCAGTACTTC. The encoded protein is CASSLASSGSYEQYF.